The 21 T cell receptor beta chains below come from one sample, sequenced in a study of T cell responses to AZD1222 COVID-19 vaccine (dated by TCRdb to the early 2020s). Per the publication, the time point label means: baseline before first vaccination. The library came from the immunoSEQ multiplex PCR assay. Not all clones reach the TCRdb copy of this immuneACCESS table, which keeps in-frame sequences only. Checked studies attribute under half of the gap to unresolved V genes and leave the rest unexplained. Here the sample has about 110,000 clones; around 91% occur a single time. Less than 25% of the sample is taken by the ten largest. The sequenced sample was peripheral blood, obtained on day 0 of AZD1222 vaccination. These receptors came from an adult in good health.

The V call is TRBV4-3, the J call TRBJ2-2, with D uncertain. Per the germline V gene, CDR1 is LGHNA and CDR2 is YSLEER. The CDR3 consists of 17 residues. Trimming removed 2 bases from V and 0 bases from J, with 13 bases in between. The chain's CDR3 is CASSQSRISPNTGELFF. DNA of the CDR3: TGCGCCAGCAGCCAATCCCGAATAAGTCCGAACACCGGGGAGCTGTTTTTT.

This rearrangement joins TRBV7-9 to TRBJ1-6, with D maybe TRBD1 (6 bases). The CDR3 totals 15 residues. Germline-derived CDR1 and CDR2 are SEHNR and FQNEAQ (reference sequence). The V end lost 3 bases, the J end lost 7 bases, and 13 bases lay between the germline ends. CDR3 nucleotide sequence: TGTGCCAGCAGCTTGGGGGGGCGGACAAATTCACCCCTCCACTTT. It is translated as CASSLGGRTNSPLHF.

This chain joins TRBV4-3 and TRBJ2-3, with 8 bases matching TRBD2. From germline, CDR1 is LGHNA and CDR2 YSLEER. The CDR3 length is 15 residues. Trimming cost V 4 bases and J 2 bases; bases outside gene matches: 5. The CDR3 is CASSLTSDATDTQYF. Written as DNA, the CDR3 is TGCGCCAGCAGCCTGACTAGCGACGCCACAGATACGCAGTATTTT.

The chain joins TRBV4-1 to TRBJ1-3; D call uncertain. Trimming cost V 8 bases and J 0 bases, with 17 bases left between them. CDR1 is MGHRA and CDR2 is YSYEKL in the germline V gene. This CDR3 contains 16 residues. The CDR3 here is CASGLADRFSGNTIYF. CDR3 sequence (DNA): TGCGCCAGCGGGCTTGCGGACCGTTTCTCTGGAAACACCATATATTTT.

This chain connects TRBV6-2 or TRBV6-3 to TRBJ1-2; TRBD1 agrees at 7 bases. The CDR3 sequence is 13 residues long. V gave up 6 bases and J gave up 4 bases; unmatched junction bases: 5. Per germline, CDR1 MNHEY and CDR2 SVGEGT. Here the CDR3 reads CASSRTGGYGYTF. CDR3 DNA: TGTGCCAGCAGCCGGACAGGAGGCTATGGCTACACCTTC.

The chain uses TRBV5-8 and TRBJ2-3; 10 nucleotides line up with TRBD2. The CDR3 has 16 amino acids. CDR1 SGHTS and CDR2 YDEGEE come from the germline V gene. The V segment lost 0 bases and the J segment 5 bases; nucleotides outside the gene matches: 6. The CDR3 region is CASSLAASGGLDTQYF. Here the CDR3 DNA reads TGTGCCAGCAGCTTGGCCGCTAGCGGGGGTCTAGATACGCAGTATTTT.

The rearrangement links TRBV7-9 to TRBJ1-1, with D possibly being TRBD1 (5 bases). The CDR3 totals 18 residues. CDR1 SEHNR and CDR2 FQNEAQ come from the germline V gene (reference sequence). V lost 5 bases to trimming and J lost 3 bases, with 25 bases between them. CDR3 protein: CASSLLSGNLQRDTEAFF. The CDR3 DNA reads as TGTGCCAGCAGCCTTTTATCAGGGAACCTACAGAGAGACACTGAAGCTTTCTTT.

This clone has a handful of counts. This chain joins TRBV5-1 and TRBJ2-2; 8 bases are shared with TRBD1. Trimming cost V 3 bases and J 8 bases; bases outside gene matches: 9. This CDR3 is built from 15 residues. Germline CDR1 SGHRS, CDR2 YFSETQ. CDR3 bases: TGCGCCAGCAGCTCCGGGACAGGAGAAAGAGGGGAGCTGTTTTTT. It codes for CASSSGTGERGELFF.

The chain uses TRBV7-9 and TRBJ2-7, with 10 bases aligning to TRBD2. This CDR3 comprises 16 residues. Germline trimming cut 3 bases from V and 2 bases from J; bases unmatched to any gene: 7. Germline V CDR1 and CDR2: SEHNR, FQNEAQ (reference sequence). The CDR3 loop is CASSFPSGGLPYEQYF. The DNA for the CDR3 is TGTGCCAGCAGCTTCCCTAGCGGGGGATTGCCCTACGAGCAGTACTTC.

CDR3 DNA sequence: TGTGCCAGCACCCCGCAGGGTGCAGAGACCCAGTACTTC. As protein: CASTPQGAETQYF. The chain employs TRBV6-2 or TRBV6-3 and TRBJ2-5, with a tentative D call TRBD1 (5 bases). The CDR3 has 13 amino acids. V shed 7 bases and J shed 4 bases, with 13 bases lying between them. The germline V gene has CDR1 MNHEY and CDR2 SVGEGT.

CDR3 in amino acids: CASSLLLSTDTQYF. The CDR3 DNA follows: TGTGCCAGCAGCCTATTACTTAGCACAGATACGCAGTATTTT. The rearrangement links TRBV5-6 to TRBJ2-3; no clear D gene. This CDR3 spans 14 amino acids. CDR1 is SGHDT and CDR2 is YYEEEE in the germline V gene. Deletions cut 4 bases from V and 0 bases from J, with 9 bases between.

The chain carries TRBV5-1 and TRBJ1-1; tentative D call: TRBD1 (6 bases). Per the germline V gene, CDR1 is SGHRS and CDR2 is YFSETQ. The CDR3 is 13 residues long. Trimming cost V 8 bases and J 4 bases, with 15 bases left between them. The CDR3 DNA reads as TGCGCCAGTGGAGGGGGGGCGAGCACTGAAGCTTTCTTT. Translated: CASGGGASTEAFF.

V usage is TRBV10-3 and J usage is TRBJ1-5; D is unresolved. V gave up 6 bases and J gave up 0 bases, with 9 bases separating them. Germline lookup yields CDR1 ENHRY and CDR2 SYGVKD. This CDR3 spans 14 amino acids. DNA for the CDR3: TGTGCCATCAGCCCGGGAAATAGCAATCAGCCCCAGCATTTT. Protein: CAISPGNSNQPQHF.

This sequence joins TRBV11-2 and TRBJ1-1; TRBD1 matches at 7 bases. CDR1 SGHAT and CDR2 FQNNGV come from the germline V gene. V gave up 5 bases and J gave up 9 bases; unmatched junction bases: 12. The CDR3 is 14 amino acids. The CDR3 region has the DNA TGTGCCAGCAGCCCCCGTCCTTGGGACAGCCAAGCTTTCTTT. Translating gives CASSPRPWDSQAFF.

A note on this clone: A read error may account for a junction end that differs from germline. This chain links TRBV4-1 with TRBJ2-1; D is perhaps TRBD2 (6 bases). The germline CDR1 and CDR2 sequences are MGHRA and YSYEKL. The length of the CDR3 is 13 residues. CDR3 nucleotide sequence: TGCGCCAGCAGCCAAGAGGACTACGATGAGCAGTTCTTC. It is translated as CASSQEDYDEQFF.

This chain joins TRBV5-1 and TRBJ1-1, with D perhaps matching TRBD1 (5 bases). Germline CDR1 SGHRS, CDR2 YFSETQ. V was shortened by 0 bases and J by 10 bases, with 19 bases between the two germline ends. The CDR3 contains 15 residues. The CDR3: CASSLAGSPGLGAFF. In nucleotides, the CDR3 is TGCGCCAGCAGCTTGGCCGGGTCGCCGGGACTGGGAGCTTTCTTT.

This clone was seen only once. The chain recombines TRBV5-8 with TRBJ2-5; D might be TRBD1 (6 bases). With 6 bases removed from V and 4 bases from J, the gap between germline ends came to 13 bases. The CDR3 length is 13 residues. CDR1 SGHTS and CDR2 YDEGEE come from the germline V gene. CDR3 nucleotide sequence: TGTGCCAGCACTCACAGGGTTGGAGAGACCCAGTACTTC. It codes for CASTHRVGETQYF. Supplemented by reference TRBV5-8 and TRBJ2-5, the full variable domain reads EAGVTQSPTHLIKTRGQQATLRCSPISGHTSVYWYQQALGLGLQFLLWYDEGEERNRGNFPPRFSGRQFPNYSSELNVNALELEDSALYLCASTHRVGETQYFGPGTRLLVL.

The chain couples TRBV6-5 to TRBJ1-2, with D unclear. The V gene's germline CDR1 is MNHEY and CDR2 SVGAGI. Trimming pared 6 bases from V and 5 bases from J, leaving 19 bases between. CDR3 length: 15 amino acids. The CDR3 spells CASSLGPLVIYGYTF. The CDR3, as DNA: TGTGCCAGCAGCCTAGGGCCGCTTGTGATTTATGGCTACACCTTC.

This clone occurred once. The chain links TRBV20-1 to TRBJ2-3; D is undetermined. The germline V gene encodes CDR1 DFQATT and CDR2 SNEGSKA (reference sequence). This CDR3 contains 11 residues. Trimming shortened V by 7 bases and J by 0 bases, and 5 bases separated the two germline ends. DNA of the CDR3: TGCAGTGGGTACAGCACAGATACGCAGTATTTT. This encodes CSGYSTDTQYF.

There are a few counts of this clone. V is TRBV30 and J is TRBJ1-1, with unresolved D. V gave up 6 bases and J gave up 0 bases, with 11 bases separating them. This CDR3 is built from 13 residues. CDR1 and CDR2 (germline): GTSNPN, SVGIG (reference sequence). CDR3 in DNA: TGTGCCTGCTCTCGGCAGTTGAACACTGAAGCTTTCTTT. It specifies CACSRQLNTEAFF.

The CDR3 DNA reads TGCAGCGCGGGGTGGGAAGAGACCCAGTACTTC. Residues: CSAGWEETQYF. The J gene is TRBJ2-5, the V gene TRBV29-1; D is perhaps TRBD2 (5 bases). The CDR3 length is 11 residues. Trimming left V 7 bases short and J 3 bases short, with 9 bases between. The germline gives CDR1 SQVTM, CDR2 ANQGSEA.